A selection of T cell receptor beta chains follows, all from one sample in a study of identical twins. TCRdb called the 5' RACE reads again in MiXCR, with one record for every CDR3 protein. The sample yields 550,000 to 800,000 distinct CDR3 sequences, under 8.5% seen once. In addition, the sample was reused for a study of yellow fever vaccine responses in identical twins.

Sequencing was performed on PBMCs. These receptors all stem from a woman aged 18-30 years in good health. CDR3s include the opening cysteine and the closing phenylalanine or tryptophan. The D gene is left open where the match is weak. Clone sizes are given selectively: once, few, many, or a class where the clone is expanded.

>few|TRBJ1-1|TRBV29-1|TRBD1
CSVGTGLMNTEAFF
TGCAGCGTTGGGACAGGACTCATGAACACTGAAGCTTTCTTT
>many|TRBJ2-2|TRBV10-3|NA
CAISSTGTGELFF
TGTGCCATCAGCTCGACCGGAACCGGGGAGCTGTTTTTT
>few|TRBJ1-1|TRBV3-1|NA
CASSQDALDAEAFF
TGTGCCAGCAGCCAAGATGCCCTTGACGCTGAAGCTTTCTTT
>many|TRBJ1-5|TRBV4-1|NA
CASSQGQGTRQPQHF
TGCGCCAGCAGCCAAGGGCAGGGGACCCGCCAGCCCCAGCATTTT
>NA|TRBJ2-3|TRBV10-2|NA
CASSESYQADTQYF
TGCGCCAGCAGTGAGTCGTATCAAGCTGATACGCAGTATTTT
>few|TRBJ1-1|TRBV3-1|NA
CASSQDWGRWTEAFF
TGTGCCAGCAGCCAAGACTGGGGGCGATGGACTGAAGCTTTCTTT
>NA|TRBJ2-6|TRBV15|NA
CATRTQDSSGANVLTF
TGTGCCACCAGGACGCAGGACAGCTCTGGGGCCAACGTCCTGACTTTC
>NA|TRBJ1-1|TRBV20-1|NA
CSARFRSGRMNTEAFF
TGCAGTGCTAGATTTAGGTCGGGACGCATGAACACTGAAGCTTTCTTT
>NA|TRBJ1-2|TRBV7-2|NA
CASSPLGPPPGYTF
TGTGCCAGCAGCCCCTTGGGGCCCCCTCCGGGCTACACCTTC
>NA|TRBJ1-5|TRBV20-1|NA
CSVSPGHQPQHF
TGCAGTGTTTCCCCAGGGCATCAGCCCCAGCATTTT
>NA|TRBJ2-5|TRBV9|NA
CASSVAFSGPGTQYF
TGTGCCAGCAGCGTAGCTTTTAGCGGTCCGGGGACCCAGTACTTC
>few|TRBJ1-1|TRBV15|NA
CATSRTLLRTEAFF
TGTGCCACCAGCAGGACCCTTCTGAGGACTGAAGCTTTCTTT
>few|TRBJ2-3|TRBV7-9|TRBD2
CASPRAGGPSGDTQYF
TGTGCCAGCCCAAGGGCGGGAGGGCCCTCGGGAGATACGCAGTATTTT
>few|TRBJ2-5|TRBV4-1|NA
CASSQGTGGLASGTQYF
TGCGCCAGCAGCCAAGGTACAGGTGGCTTAGCCTCAGGGACCCAGTACTTC
>NA|TRBJ2-1|TRBV29-1|NA
CSGNEPNEQFF
TGCAGCGGAAACGAACCCAATGAGCAGTTCTTC
>NA|TRBJ2-1|TRBV20-1|NA
CSALEPKNEQFF
TGCAGTGCGCTTGAACCCAAAAATGAGCAGTTCTTC
>many|TRBJ2-5|TRBV11-2|NA
CASSLGSRFGETQYF
TGTGCCAGCAGCTTAGGGTCGCGATTTGGGGAGACCCAGTACTTC
>few|TRBJ1-6|TRBV6-4|NA
CASSRTANSPLHF
TGTGCCAGCAGTCGGACAGCGAATTCACCCCTCCACTTT